This T cell receptor beta chain derives from a study of blood T cell repertoires in COVID-19. Overall study context: PBMCs, B-cell-depleted T cells, or T cells provided the cDNA or gDNA that made up the material.

Original processing notes: Reference gene primer amplification yielded estimated nucleated cell counts. Here immunoSEQ multiplex PCR was the method, and the copy in TCRdb shows in-frame clones only, minus some. The V and J calls and clone size come from that table; D and trimming were worked out from the DNA. The sample has 270,000 or so clones; roughly 87% are singletons. The receptor comes from a human donor in a cohort sampled during active COVID-19. Sequencing was carried out using peripheral blood.

The CDR3 loop is CASSATGGANTEAFF. DNA of the CDR3: TGTGCCAGCAGCGCCACAGGGGGCGCCAATACTGAAGCTTTCTTT. V usage is TRBV3-1 (or the pseudogene TRBV3-2) and J usage is TRBJ1-1; 9 nucleotides agree with TRBD1. The CDR3 length is 15 residues. Germline V CDR1 and CDR2: LGHDT, YNNKEL (reference sequence). V shed 5 bases, J shed 5 bases, and the junction held 9 bases outside the gene matches.